This T cell receptor beta chain is drawn from a study of CD8+CD57+ T cells in acquired aplastic anemia. About the research overall: Sorted CD4+ and CD8+ cells yielded DNA averaging around 3.2 ug. Study observations and caveats: The CD8+ Simpson's diversity of patients and controls was not significantly different. Approximately 30 CD8+ CDR3 sequences were shared between patients and controls.

According to the study, genomic DNA was the template for TCR beta VDJ and CDR3 profiling. TCRdb analysed the reads with MiXCR anew, one entry per CDR3 protein. The table has 150,000 to 200,000 distinct CDR3 sequences, around 48% seen once. Remarks on this clonotype: What it binds is not known.

Only patients with CD8+CD57+ cell expansion on flow cytometry were chosen for sequencing. Patients uniformly had severe acquired aplastic anemia. Germline loops: CDR1 KGHDR, CDR2 SFDVKD. Losses at the gene ends were 0 bases for V and 5 bases for J; bases not matched to a gene: 3. This CDR3 comprises 16 residues. Sequencing was carried out using sorted CD4+, CD8+, or CD8+CD57+ T cells (not recorded which) from PBMCs. The TCR comes from a human donor with aplastic anemia. V gene TRBV24-1 combines with J gene TRBJ2-1; TRBD2 agrees at 10 bases. As DNA, the CDR3 is TGTGCCACCAGTGATTTGAGTCTAGCGGGAGACAATGAGCAGTTCTTC. It encodes CATSDLSLAGDNEQFF.